Below, one T cell receptor beta chain is given with its context. No antigen is known for it. Trimming cost V 7 bases and J 4 bases; bases outside gene matches: 4. The CDR3 loop spans 14 amino acids. The second PCR ran about 6 to 11 cycles with a sample-barcoded 5' primer and J-beta primers. Each CDR3 protein gets one entry after TCRdb re-called the 5' RACE reads with MiXCR. The sample has about 680,000 distinct CDR3 sequences; about half are singletons. This specimen comes from a study of blood T cells in healthy people across ages. Findings of the study overall: As naive T cell percentage varied, TCR beta diversity correlated strongly with it. Estimated diversity that came from one million T cells was considered an underestimate. Among T cells, TCR beta diversity per million cells dropped roughly linearly as age rose.

This TCR was sampled from a woman in her sixties or seventies in good health. The sample comprised blood. The V and J genes are TRBV12-3 or TRBV12-4 and TRBJ2-7, with 13 bases that match TRBD2. This CDR3 is CASKPTSGGYEQYF. CDR3 bases: TGTGCCAGCAAACCGACTAGCGGGGGGTACGAGCAGTACTTC.